The 23 T cell receptor beta chains below were found in one sample sequenced in a study of OX40 agonist ivuxolimab in advanced cancers. The library was made by the immunoSEQ multiplex PCR assay. This is the immuneACCESS table as TCRdb keeps it, with only in-frame sequences that have V and J called. A part of the clones is gone; compared with another copy, unresolved V genes explain less than half, and the rest is unexplained. This sample gives 53,000 or so clones in total; 75% to 80% of them show up just once. Of the sample, roughly 2.5% is held by the ten largest clones. The sample in question was CD4+ or CD8+ T cells sorted from blood, obtained in a trial of the OX40 agonist ivuxolimab. Source of these receptors: an adult with an advanced solid tumor such as melanoma, head and neck, liver or kidney cancer.

This chain joins TRBV27 and TRBJ1-3; the D gene is possibly TRBD1 (5 bases). Trimming cost V 5 bases and J 3 bases, with 11 bases left between them. Germline CDR1 reads MNHEY; CDR2 reads SMNVEV (reference sequence). The CDR3 spans 14 residues. The DNA for the CDR3 is TGTGCCAGCAGTCCGGGGACGATTGGAAACACCATATATTTT. Amino acids: CASSPGTIGNTIYF.

This rearrangement joins TRBV5-1 to TRBJ2-7; 8 bases map to TRBD2. V dropped 4 bases and J dropped 7; count of bases not matched to a gene: 16. CDR3 length: 16 amino acids. The germline V gene has CDR1 SGHRS and CDR2 YFSETQ. CDR3 coding DNA: TGCGCCAGCAGCCTTTCCCTCCGCCGGGAGGGGCGGGAGCAGTACTTC. Amino acids: CASSLSLRREGREQYF.

The chain carries TRBV2 and TRBJ1-4, with D maybe TRBD1 (6 bases). This CDR3 comprises 15 residues. The germline V gene has CDR1 SNHLY and CDR2 FYNNEI. V lost 6 bases and J lost 0, with 11 bases in between. This chain's CDR3 is CASRADSATNEKLFF. In nucleotides, the CDR3 is TGTGCCAGCAGAGCGGACAGCGCAACTAATGAAAAACTGTTTTTT.

The chain links TRBV19 to TRBJ2-5; 9 bases line up with TRBD2. Germline CDR1 LNHDA, CDR2 SQIVND (reference sequence). Trimming at V came to 5 bases and at J to 7 bases, leaving 8 bases not matched to a gene. The CDR3 is made up of 14 amino acids. CDR3 protein: CASSVYWREGTQYF. The CDR3 coding sequence is TGTGCCAGTAGTGTCTATTGGCGGGAGGGGACCCAGTACTTC.

This chain joins TRBV18 and TRBJ2-3, with TRBD2 matching 9 bases. This CDR3 spans 17 amino acids. Unmatched junction bases numbered 14, after V lost 6 bases and J lost 4 bases. CDR1 KGHSH and CDR2 LQKENI come from the germline V gene. The CDR3 loop is CASSPGLAGGTSDTQYF. DNA for the CDR3: TGTGCCAGCTCCCCGGGACTAGCCGGAGGGACGTCAGATACGCAGTATTTT.

The chain carries TRBV5-6 and TRBJ1-1; the match to TRBD1 covers 9 bases. This CDR3 is 13 amino acids long. The germline gives CDR1 SGHDT, CDR2 YYEEEE. V dropped 4 bases and J dropped 11; count of bases not matched to a gene: 9. CDR3: CASSTTGGGVAFF. DNA of the CDR3: TGTGCCAGCAGCACAACAGGGGGCGGGGTGGCTTTCTTT.

This clone was seen more than once but under ten times. This chain uses TRBV5-6 with TRBJ2-7; D is perhaps TRBD2 (6 bases). Germline V CDR1 and CDR2: SGHDT, YYEEEE. CDR3 length: 13 residues. V was pared by 0 bases and J by 7 bases, with 11 bases between. The CDR3 spells CASSLVIAGEQYF. The CDR3 coding sequence is TGTGCCAGCAGCTTGGTGATTGCGGGGGAGCAGTACTTC.

The rearrangement uses TRBV2 and TRBJ2-2; unclear D gene. V lost 5 bases to trimming and J lost 6 bases, with 4 bases between them. Per germline, CDR1 SNHLY and CDR2 FYNNEI. The CDR3 spans 11 residues. CDR3 DNA: TGTGCCAGCAGTATGTCCGGGGAGCTGTTTTTT. Its translation: CASSMSGELFF.

The V and J genes are TRBV4-1 and TRBJ1-1, with 8 nucleotides matching TRBD1. Germline CDR1 is MGHRA and CDR2 is YSYEKL. Germline trimming cut 6 bases from V and 3 bases from J; bases unmatched to any gene: 6. This CDR3 spans 14 amino acids. The CDR3 protein is CASSLQGGDTEAFF. The DNA for the CDR3 is TGCGCCAGCAGTCTACAGGGGGGGGACACTGAAGCTTTCTTT.

The rearrangement links TRBV5-1 to TRBJ2-4, with D perhaps given as TRBD1 or TRBD2 (5 bases each). Between the trimmed V and J ends, which lost 0 bases and 9 bases, there was a span of 19 bases. The germline CDR1 and CDR2 sequences are SGHRS and YFSETQ. This CDR3 is 16 amino acids long. As DNA, the CDR3 is TGCGCCAGCAGCTTGGGACAAAGTGGGGGAAAACTCATTCAGTACTTC. Amino acid sequence: CASSLGQSGGKLIQYF.

This chain uses TRBV9 with TRBJ1-6; 7 bases line up with TRBD1. The trim removed 3 bases at V and 9 bases at J, leaving 9 bases unmatched. Germline values: CDR1 SGDLS, CDR2 YYNGEE. CDR3 length equals 15 residues. CDR3 coding DNA: TGTGCCAGCAGCGCCAGGGGGGACCCCGGTTCACCCCTCCACTTT. Its protein product is CASSARGDPGSPLHF. Using reference TRBV9 and TRBJ1-6 for the parts outside the CDR3, the full variable domain is DSGVTQTPKHLITATGQRVTLRCSPRSGDLSVYWYQQSLDQGLQFLIQYYNGEERAKGNILERFSAQQFPDLHSELNLSSLELGDSALYFCASSARGDPGSPLHFGNGTRLTVT.

The CDR3 DNA reads TGCGCCAGCAGTCCCGTTCTGGAAGTTGGGACAGATACGCAGTATTTT. Its translation is CASSPVLEVGTDTQYF. The V and J genes are TRBV4-3 and TRBJ2-3, with D hard to call. The V and J ends lost 6 bases and 3 bases respectively, with 19 bases between them. Germline V CDR1 and CDR2: LGHNA, YSLEER. This CDR3 has 16 amino acids.

V is TRBV21-1 and J is TRBJ2-7; the table gives TRBD2 as D, unverified against the DNA. TRBV21-1 is a known pseudogene. The CDR3 is 15 residues long. CDR3 protein: CASRKLLRGANEQYF. In DNA, the CDR3 is TGTGCCAGCCGCAAATTGTTGCGGGGGGCTAACGAGCAGTACTTC.

The gene calls are TRBV11-3 and TRBJ2-1; TRBD2 aligns across 12 bases. Looked up from germline, CDR1 is SGHNT and CDR2 is YENEEA. This CDR3 is 17 amino acids long. Trimming removed 1 base from V and 8 bases from J; junction bases left unmatched: 9. The CDR3 DNA reads TGTGCCAGCAGCTTAGGCAAACTAGCGGGAGGTAGGGATGAGCAGTTCTTC. The encoded protein is CASSLGKLAGGRDEQFF.

The chain joins TRBV20-1 to TRBJ1-2; D unresolved. The CDR3 spans 11 residues. Germline V gene data show CDR1 as DFQATT and CDR2 as SNEGSKA (reference sequence). The V and J ends lost 0 bases and 6 bases respectively, with 5 bases between them. The CDR3 nucleotides read TGCAGTGCTAGAGATAAAAATGGCTACACCTTC. Its protein product is CSARDKNGYTF.

The rearrangement uses TRBV5-1 and TRBJ2-3; TRBD1 aligns across 7 bases. After removal of 0 bases from V and 5 bases from J, the junction contained 6 bases not matched to a gene. The CDR3 is 15 residues long. From germline, CDR1 is SGHRS and CDR2 YFSETQ. CDR3 nucleotides: TGCGCCAGCAGCTTGGTGACAGGGAGAGAAGATACGCAGTATTTT. Translation: CASSLVTGREDTQYF.

This chain links TRBV10-1 with TRBJ2-7, with a possible D match to TRBD1 (6 bases). The CDR3 runs 14 residues. The ends were cut back, 2 bases at V and 0 bases at J, with 8 bases in the middle. The germline CDR1 and CDR2 sequences are WNHNN and SYGVQD (reference sequence). The CDR3 loop reads CASSERTDSYEQYF. The CDR3, as DNA: TGCGCCAGCAGTGAGAGGACAGACTCCTACGAGCAGTACTTC.

The chain uses TRBV7-6 and TRBJ2-3; tentatively, D is TRBD1 (5 bases). V gave up 2 bases and J gave up 0 bases, with 9 bases separating them. This CDR3 contains 15 residues. Germline V gene lookup returns CDR1 SGHVS and CDR2 FNYEAQ. CDR3 amino acids: CASSLRGTSTDTQYF. The CDR3 DNA reads TGTGCCAGCAGCTTAAGGGGAACTAGCACAGATACGCAGTATTTT.

This rearrangement joins TRBV7-8 to TRBJ1-1; D uncertain. The CDR3 spans 17 residues. In germline, CDR1 is SGHVS, CDR2 FQNEAQ. Deletions cut 5 bases from V and 1 base from J, with 20 bases between. CDR3 sequence: CASSGRGGLEKNTEAFF. The CDR3, as DNA: TGTGCCAGCAGCGGCCGGGGAGGCTTGGAAAAGAACACTGAAGCTTTCTTT.

A word on this clone: Other nucleotide sequences from this sample produce the same CDR3. V gene TRBV11-2 combines with J gene TRBJ1-2; D not certain. Germline V gives CDR1 SGHAT, CDR2 FQNNGV. The V gene lost 5 bases and the J gene lost 3 bases, with 16 bases spanning the gap. The length of the CDR3 is 15 residues. The CDR3 loop is CASSPYGLRHYGYTF. The CDR3 coding sequence is TGTGCCAGCAGCCCATATGGTCTAAGGCACTATGGCTACACCTTC. The full variable domain, its missing parts supplied by reference TRBV11-2 and TRBJ1-2, is EAGVAQSPRYKIIEKRQSVAFWCNPISGHATLYWYQQILGQGPKLLIQFQNNGVVDDSQLPKDRFSAERLKGVDSTLKIQPAKLEDSAVYLCASSPYGLRHYGYTFGSGTRLTVV.

The CDR3 here is CASSPGNNQPQHF. CDR3 sequence (DNA): TGTGCCAGCTCACCGGGCAACAACCAGCCCCAGCATTTT. The chain employs TRBV18 and TRBJ1-5; D not certain. This CDR3 region has 13 residues. The V gene's germline CDR1 is KGHSH and CDR2 LQKENI. Trimming stripped 3 bases from V and 7 bases from J, with 10 bases between.

The rearrangement uses TRBV6-1 and TRBJ2-5; possibly TRBD2 for D (5 bases). Trimming removed 7 bases at V and 4 bases at J, with 13 bases between. Looked up from germline, CDR1 is MNHNS and CDR2 is SASEGT. The CDR3 loop spans 13 amino acids. The chain's CDR3 is CASIKTEGETQYF. In DNA, the CDR3 is TGTGCCAGCATCAAGACTGAGGGAGAGACCCAGTACTTC.

The chain employs TRBV25-1 and TRBJ2-3, with D unclear. The V end lost 3 bases, the J end lost 0 bases, and 10 bases lay between the germline ends. The CDR3 is 15 amino acids. The germline V gene has CDR1 MGHDK and CDR2 SYGVNS. This chain's CDR3 is CASSDPRTSTDTQYF. CDR3 in DNA: TGTGCCAGCAGTGATCCACGGACGAGCACAGATACGCAGTATTTT.